The 21 T cell receptor beta chains presented below share a single source sample, sequenced in a study of beta chain features in type 1 diabetes. The antigens these receptors bind are not known. TCRB transcripts that were expressed got sequenced, as all of the isolated RNA had been reverse transcribed. Using immunoSEQ multiplex PCR, the repertoire was profiled, and TCRdb retains in-frame clones only, with some absent. The sample yields 11,000 to 15,000 clones, approximately 69% seen once. Overall study findings and caveats: When Type 1 diabetes patients were examined, their TCRB CDR3s proved moderately but significantly shorter in all four CD4+ subsets.

Sequenced sample: stem cell memory CD4+ T cells from blood. The receptors were sampled from a woman aged 18 to 35 with type 1 diabetes.

This clone showed up just a few times. The chain couples TRBV18 to TRBJ2-7; D uncertain. This CDR3 contains 12 residues. Germline loops: CDR1 KGHSH, CDR2 LQKENI. The germline V and J ends were trimmed by 3 bases and 6 bases, with 9 bases remaining between them. CDR3 residues: CASSPSPVEQYF. The CDR3 DNA reads as TGTGCCAGCTCACCGAGCCCTGTCGAGCAGTACTTC.

This clone was found a few times. The V gene is TRBV7-9, the J gene TRBJ2-1; 11 bases fit TRBD1. J gave up 8 bases and V 2 bases, and 11 bases lay outside the gene matches. The CDR3 contains 17 residues. Germline CDR1 and CDR2: SEHNR and FQNEAQ (reference sequence). The CDR3 region is CASSLTLRGQGADEQFF. CDR3 in DNA: TGTGCCAGCAGCTTAACCCTGCGCGGACAGGGGGCAGATGAGCAGTTCTTC.

This CDR3 reads CASSVTSGGTDTQYF. DNA of the CDR3: TGTGCCAGCAGTGTTACTAGCGGGGGCACAGATACGCAGTATTTT. The chain combines TRBV2 with TRBJ2-3, with 10 bases lining up with TRBD2. The V and J ends lost 4 bases and 1 base, in that order; junction bases with no gene match: 2. This CDR3 comprises 15 residues. CDR1 and CDR2 from the germline V gene are SNHLY and FYNNEI.

J is TRBJ2-1 and V is TRBV5-1, with TRBD2 matching 7 bases. The CDR3 consists of 15 residues. The V and J ends lost 0 bases and 4 bases, in that order; junction bases with no gene match: 4. Germline CDR1 is SGHRS and CDR2 is YFSETQ. In DNA form, the CDR3 reads TGCGCCAGCAGCTTGGCGGCGGGAGAATACAATGAGCAGTTCTTC. Protein sequence: CASSLAAGEYNEQFF.

The gene calls are TRBV7-9 and TRBJ2-7; TRBD1 matches at 8 bases. The CDR3 loop spans 13 amino acids. CDR1 is SEHNR, CDR2 FQNEAQ, per germline (reference sequence). V was clipped by 5 bases and J by 9 bases; unmatched bases: 9. CDR3 loop: CASSKQDRVAQYF. In nucleotides, the CDR3 is TGTGCCAGCAGCAAACAGGACAGGGTAGCGCAGTACTTC. The full variable domain, in which reference TRBV7-9 and TRBJ2-7 provide the parts outside the CDR3, is DTGVSQNPRHKITKRGQNVTFRCDPISEHNRLYWYRQTLGQGPEFLTYFQNEAQLEKSRLLSDRFSAERPKGSFSTLEIQRTEQGDSAMYLCASSKQDRVAQYFGPGTRLTVT.

V usage is TRBV2 and J usage is TRBJ1-1; no clear D gene. This CDR3 has 14 amino acids. Germline V gives CDR1 SNHLY, CDR2 FYNNEI. Trimming left V 7 bases short and J 0 bases short, with 12 bases between. The CDR3 sequence: CASTRGDMNTEAFF. DNA for the CDR3: TGTGCCAGCACCCGCGGGGATATGAACACTGAAGCTTTCTTT.

This clone appeared a few times. The chain carries TRBV10-3 and TRBJ1-2; 7 bases are a match to TRBD1. The germline V gene has CDR1 ENHRY and CDR2 SYGVKD. Unmatched junction bases numbered 9, after V lost 5 bases and J lost 6 bases. CDR3 length: 14 amino acids. The CDR3 region has the DNA TGTGCCATCAGTTGGGACAGTACCACCGATGGCTACACCTTC. It encodes CAISWDSTTDGYTF.

The chain links TRBV9 to TRBJ2-5, with D hard to call. Germline CDR1 is SGDLS and CDR2 is YYNGEE. The CDR3 is 13 residues long. The germline V and J ends were trimmed by 4 bases and 0 bases, with 7 bases remaining between them. CDR3 bases: TGTGCCAGCAGCCTCCAGTACCAAGAGACCCAGTACTTC. As protein: CASSLQYQETQYF. The entire variable domain, with the rest obtained from reference TRBV9 and TRBJ2-5, is as follows: DSGVTQTPKHLITATGQRVTLRCSPRSGDLSVYWYQQSLDQGLQFLIQYYNGEERAKGNILERFSAQQFPDLHSELNLSSLELGDSALYFCASSLQYQETQYFGPGTRLLVL.

This chain joins TRBV6-1 and TRBJ2-3, with D unclear. Germline V gene lookup returns CDR1 MNHNS and CDR2 SASEGT. Trimming pared 0 bases from V and 3 bases from J, leaving 7 bases between. The CDR3 runs 14 residues. For the CDR3, the DNA is TGTGCCAGCAGTGAAGCGCTTCGGACAGATACGCAGTATTTT. Its protein is CASSEALRTDTQYF.

The J gene is TRBJ2-1, the V gene TRBV28, with TRBD2 identical over 13 bases. CDR1 and CDR2 from the germline V gene are MDHEN and SYDVKM. V shed 6 bases and J 4 bases; nucleotides not matched to a gene: 6. This CDR3 region has 16 residues. The CDR3 region is CASSSPGLAGYNEQFF. DNA of the CDR3: TGTGCCAGCAGCTCCCCGGGACTAGCGGGGTACAATGAGCAGTTCTTC.

The rearrangement links TRBV13 to TRBJ2-1, with 9 bases fitting TRBD1. This CDR3 has 13 amino acids. V lost 10 bases and J lost 4; bases outside the gene matches: 5. CDR1 PRHDT and CDR2 FYEKMQ come from the germline V gene (reference sequence). The CDR3 region has the DNA TGTGCCAATTCGACAGGGGGGTACAATGAGCAGTTCTTC. Protein product: CANSTGGYNEQFF. Looking up the rest from reference TRBV13 and TRBJ2-1 gives the full variable domain: AAGVIQSPRHLIKEKRETATLKCYPIPRHDTVYWYQQGPGQDPQFLISFYEKMQSDKGSIPDRFSAQQFSDYHSELNMSSLELGDSALYFCANSTGGYNEQFFGPGTRLTVL.

In this sample, this clone turned up once. Within the sample, other DNA sequences also encode this same CDR3. The chain recombines TRBV19 with TRBJ2-7, with TRBD1 matching over 7 bases. CDR1 LNHDA and CDR2 SQIVND come from the germline V gene (reference sequence). V shed 2 bases, J shed 6 bases, and the junction held 13 bases outside the gene matches. There are 16 residues in the CDR3. The CDR3 nucleotides read TGTGCCAGTAGTATAAGGGGTTCGGGACAGAACAGCGAGCAGTACTTC. Encoded protein: CASSIRGSGQNSEQYF.

The chain carries TRBV30 and TRBJ2-7; 13 bases align to TRBD2. Germline-derived CDR1 and CDR2 are GTSNPN and SVGIG (reference sequence). V dropped 6 bases and J dropped 4; count of bases not matched to a gene: 9. The CDR3 spans 15 residues. CDR3 sequence reads: CACRDRTSGRYEQYF. The CDR3 region has the DNA TGTGCCTGTCGCGATCGGACTAGCGGGAGATACGAGCAGTACTTC.

This clone was counted only a few times. The rearrangement uses TRBV18 and TRBJ1-2; 12 bases are shared with TRBD1. Germline V lookup: CDR1 KGHSH, CDR2 LQKENI. V gave up 3 bases and J gave up 8 bases; unmatched junction bases: 10. The CDR3 is made up of 16 amino acids. DNA for the CDR3: TGTGCCAGCTCACCGGGACAGGGGGCGCGAAGCCGCGGCTACACCTTC. Translation: CASSPGQGARSRGYTF.

The chain carries TRBV11-2 and TRBJ1-6; tentative D call: TRBD1 (6 bases). The germline gives CDR1 SGHAT, CDR2 FQNNGV. The CDR3 runs 16 residues. V gave up 0 bases and J gave up 7 bases, with 13 bases separating them. The chain's CDR3 is CASSLDTGFSNSPLHF. In nucleotides, the CDR3 is TGTGCCAGCAGCTTAGATACAGGGTTCTCGAATTCACCCCTCCACTTT.

The chain joins TRBV18 to TRBJ1-1; no firm D call. Per germline, CDR1 KGHSH and CDR2 LQKENI. This CDR3 is built from 13 residues. V lost 3 bases, J lost 2 bases, and 7 bases lay in between. The CDR3 region has the DNA TGTGCCAGCTCACCGGTCGGTAACACTGAAGCTTTCTTT. Translated, it gives CASSPVGNTEAFF.

This clone rates as medium-sized. The chain links TRBV7-9 to TRBJ2-1; 9 bases fit TRBD2. V lost 5 bases to trimming and J lost 0 bases; unmatched junction nucleotides: 8. Germline values: CDR1 SEHNR, CDR2 FQNEAQ (reference sequence). The CDR3 covers 17 residues. The CDR3 nucleotides are TGTGCCAGCAGCCGGACAACGGGACTAGCCTCCTACAATGAGCAGTTCTTC. It is translated as CASSRTTGLASYNEQFF. Combining the CDR3 with reference TRBV7-9 and TRBJ2-1 gives the whole variable domain DTGVSQNPRHKITKRGQNVTFRCDPISEHNRLYWYRQTLGQGPEFLTYFQNEAQLEKSRLLSDRFSAERPKGSFSTLEIQRTEQGDSAMYLCASSRTTGLASYNEQFFGPGTRLTVL.

V usage is TRBV6-1 and J usage is TRBJ2-7; TRBD2 agrees at 9 bases. Per germline, CDR1 MNHNS and CDR2 SASEGT. The trim removed 6 bases at V and 2 bases at J, leaving 5 bases unmatched. The CDR3 totals 14 residues. CDR3: CASRFLAGTYEQYF. DNA for the CDR3: TGTGCCAGCAGATTTCTAGCGGGGACCTACGAGCAGTACTTC.

The chain recombines TRBV2 with TRBJ1-2, with D perhaps matching TRBD1 (6 bases). With 6 bases removed from V and 6 bases from J, the gap between germline ends came to 20 bases. The CDR3 totals 15 residues. The germline V gene encodes CDR1 SNHLY and CDR2 FYNNEI. The CDR3 loop is CASSGQGRGGHGYTF. The CDR3, as DNA: TGTGCCAGCAGCGGGCAGGGGAGGGGAGGACATGGCTACACCTTC.

This chain joins TRBV5-1 and TRBJ1-5, with a possible D match to TRBD1 (6 bases). The germline V gene encodes CDR1 SGHRS and CDR2 YFSETQ. The CDR3 loop spans 15 amino acids. Trimming pared 4 bases from V and 2 bases from J, leaving 13 bases between. CDR3 bases: TGCGCCAGCAGCGAACAGGGTTTAGGCAATCAGCCCCAGCATTTT. Translating gives CASSEQGLGNQPQHF.

The chain recombines TRBV11-2 with TRBJ2-2, with a weak D call TRBD1 (5 bases). The length of the CDR3 is 16 residues. Trimming cost V 6 bases and J 2 bases, with 16 bases left between them. Germline V lookup: CDR1 SGHAT, CDR2 FQNNGV. The DNA for the CDR3 is TGTGCCAGCAGGCATGCCCTAGGGGTAAACACCGGGGAGCTGTTTTTT. The encoded protein is CASRHALGVNTGELFF.